Listed here is a single T cell receptor (beta chain). Per the original methods: Reference gene primer amplification in the assay estimated nucleated cell counts. Sequencing was performed with immunoSEQ multiplex PCR; in TCRdb, only in-frame clones are kept and a portion is missing. V, J and clone size are those of that table, while D and trimming were read from the DNA. The data contain fewer than 250,000 clones, approximately 86% of them singletons. This CDR3 contains 13 residues. V lost 3 bases to trimming and J lost 6 bases; unmatched junction nucleotides: 1. Germline CDR1 reads DFQATT; CDR2 reads SNEGSKA (reference sequence). This sample was included in a study of blood T cell repertoires in COVID-19. About the research overall: Samples of COVID-19 (acute and convalescent) were obtained from the United States, Italy and Spain. PBMCs, B-cell-depleted T cells, or T cells provided the cDNA or gDNA that made up the material.

This receptor was taken from a man between 25 and 39 years old with acute or convalescent COVID-19. The chain uses TRBV20-1 and TRBJ2-1; 11 nucleotides line up with TRBD2. The sample consisted of peripheral blood. Written as DNA, the CDR3 is TGCAGTGCTAGTAGCGGGAGGGCCAATGAGCAGTTCTTC. Translation gives CSASSGRANEQFF.